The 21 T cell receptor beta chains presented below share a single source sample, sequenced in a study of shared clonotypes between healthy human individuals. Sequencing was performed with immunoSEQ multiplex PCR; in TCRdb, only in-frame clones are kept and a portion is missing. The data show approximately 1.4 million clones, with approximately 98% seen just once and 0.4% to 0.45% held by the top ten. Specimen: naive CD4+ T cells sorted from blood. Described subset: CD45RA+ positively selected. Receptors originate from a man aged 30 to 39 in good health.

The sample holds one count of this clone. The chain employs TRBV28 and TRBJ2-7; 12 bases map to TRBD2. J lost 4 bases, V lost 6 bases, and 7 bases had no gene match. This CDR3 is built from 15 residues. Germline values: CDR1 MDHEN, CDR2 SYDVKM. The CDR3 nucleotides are TGTGCCAGCAGGGAATCTAGCGGGAGGGTTTACGAGCAGTACTTC. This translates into CASRESSGRVYEQYF.

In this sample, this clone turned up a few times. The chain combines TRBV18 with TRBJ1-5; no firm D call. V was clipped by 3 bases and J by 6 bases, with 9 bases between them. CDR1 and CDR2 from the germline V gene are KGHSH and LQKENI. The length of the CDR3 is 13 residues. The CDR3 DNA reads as TGTGCCAGCTCACCTAGGGTTGGTCAGCCCCAGCATTTT. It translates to CASSPRVGQPQHF.

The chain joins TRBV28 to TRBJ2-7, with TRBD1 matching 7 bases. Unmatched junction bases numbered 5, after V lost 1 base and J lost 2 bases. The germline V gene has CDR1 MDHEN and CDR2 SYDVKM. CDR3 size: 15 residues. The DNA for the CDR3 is TGTGCCAGCAGTTTATTGGACAGGAAAGCCTACGAGCAGTACTTC. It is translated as CASSLLDRKAYEQYF.

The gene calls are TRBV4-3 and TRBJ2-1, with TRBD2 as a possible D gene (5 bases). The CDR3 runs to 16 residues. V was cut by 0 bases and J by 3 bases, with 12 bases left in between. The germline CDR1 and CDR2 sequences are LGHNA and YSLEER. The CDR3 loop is CASSQDRGSSYNEQFF. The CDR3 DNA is TGCGCCAGCAGCCAAGATCGGGGATCAAGCTACAATGAGCAGTTCTTC.

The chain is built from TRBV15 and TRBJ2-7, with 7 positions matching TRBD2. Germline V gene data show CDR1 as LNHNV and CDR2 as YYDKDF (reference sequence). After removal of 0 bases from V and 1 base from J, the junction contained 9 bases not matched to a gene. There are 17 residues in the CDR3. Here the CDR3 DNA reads TGTGCCACCAGCAGAGATCATTTTCCGGGAGGTTCCTACGAGCAGTACTTC. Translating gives CATSRDHFPGGSYEQYF.

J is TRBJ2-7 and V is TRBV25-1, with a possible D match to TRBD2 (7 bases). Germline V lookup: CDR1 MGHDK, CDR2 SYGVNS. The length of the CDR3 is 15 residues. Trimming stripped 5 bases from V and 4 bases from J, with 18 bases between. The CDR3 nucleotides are TGTGCCAGCAGTAACCCGGGGAGGGGGGATTACGAGCAGTACTTC. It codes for CASSNPGRGDYEQYF.

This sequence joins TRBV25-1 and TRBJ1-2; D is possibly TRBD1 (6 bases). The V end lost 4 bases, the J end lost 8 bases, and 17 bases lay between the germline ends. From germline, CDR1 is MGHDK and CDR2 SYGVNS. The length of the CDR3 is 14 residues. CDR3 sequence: CASSGPDRYNGYTF. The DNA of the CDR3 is TGTGCCAGCAGTGGCCCCGACAGGTACAACGGCTACACCTTC.

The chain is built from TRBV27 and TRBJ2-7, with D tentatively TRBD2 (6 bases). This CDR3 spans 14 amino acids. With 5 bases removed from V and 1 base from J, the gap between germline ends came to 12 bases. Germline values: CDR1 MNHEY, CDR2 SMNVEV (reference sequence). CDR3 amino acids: CASSRPGLSYEQYF. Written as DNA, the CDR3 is TGTGCCAGCAGTCGACCGGGACTTTCCTACGAGCAGTACTTC.

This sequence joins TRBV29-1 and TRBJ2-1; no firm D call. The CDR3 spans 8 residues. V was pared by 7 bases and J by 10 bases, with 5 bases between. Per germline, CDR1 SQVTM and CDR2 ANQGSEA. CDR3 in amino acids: CSAEEQFF. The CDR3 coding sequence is TGCAGCGCAGAGGAGCAGTTCTTC.

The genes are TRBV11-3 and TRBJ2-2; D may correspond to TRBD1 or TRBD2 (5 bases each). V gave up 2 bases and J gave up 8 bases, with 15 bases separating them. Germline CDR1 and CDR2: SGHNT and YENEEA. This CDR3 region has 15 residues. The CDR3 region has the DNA TGTGCCAGCAGCTTAAAGGGGACCCATCTGGGGGAGCTGTTTTTT. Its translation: CASSLKGTHLGELFF.

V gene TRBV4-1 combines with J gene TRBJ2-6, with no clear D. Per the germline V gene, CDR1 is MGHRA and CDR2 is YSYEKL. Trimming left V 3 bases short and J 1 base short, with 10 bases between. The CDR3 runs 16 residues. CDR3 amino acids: CASSHGPRSGANVLTF. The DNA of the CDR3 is TGCGCCAGCAGCCATGGACCCCGGTCTGGGGCCAACGTCCTGACTTTC.

Here the CDR3 reads CASSLGGQFQETQYF. The DNA of the CDR3 is TGTGCCAGCAGCTTAGGGGGACAGTTCCAAGAGACCCAGTACTTC. The J gene is TRBJ2-5, the V gene TRBV7-3; 7 bases agree with TRBD1. The V and J ends lost 2 bases and 1 base, in that order; junction bases with no gene match: 4. The CDR3 length is 15 residues. Germline CDR1 SGHTA, CDR2 FQGTGA.

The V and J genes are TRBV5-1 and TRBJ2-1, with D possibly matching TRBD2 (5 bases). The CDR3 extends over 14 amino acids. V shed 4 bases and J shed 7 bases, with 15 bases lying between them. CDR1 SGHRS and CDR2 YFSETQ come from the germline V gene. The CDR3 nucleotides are TGCGCCAGCAGCCTCAATTCCCCGGGGAATGAGCAGTTCTTC. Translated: CASSLNSPGNEQFF.

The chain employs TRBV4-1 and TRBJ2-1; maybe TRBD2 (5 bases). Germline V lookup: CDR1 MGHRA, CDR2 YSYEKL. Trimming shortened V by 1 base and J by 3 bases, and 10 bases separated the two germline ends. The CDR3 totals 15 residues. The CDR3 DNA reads TGCGCCAGCAGCCAAGGGCCAGCGGTCTACAATGAGCAGTTCTTC. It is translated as CASSQGPAVYNEQFF.

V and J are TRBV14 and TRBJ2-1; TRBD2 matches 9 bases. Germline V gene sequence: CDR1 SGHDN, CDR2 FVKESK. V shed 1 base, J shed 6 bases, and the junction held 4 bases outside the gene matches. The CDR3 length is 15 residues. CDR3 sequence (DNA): TGTGCCAGCAGCCAAGTTCTAGCGGGATCCAATGAGCAGTTCTTC. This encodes CASSQVLAGSNEQFF.

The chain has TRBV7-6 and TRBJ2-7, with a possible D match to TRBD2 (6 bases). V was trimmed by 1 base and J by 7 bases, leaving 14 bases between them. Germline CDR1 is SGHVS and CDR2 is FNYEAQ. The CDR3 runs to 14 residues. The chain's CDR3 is CASSLGPGVREQYF. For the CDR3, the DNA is TGTGCCAGCAGCTTAGGTCCGGGAGTACGTGAGCAGTACTTC.

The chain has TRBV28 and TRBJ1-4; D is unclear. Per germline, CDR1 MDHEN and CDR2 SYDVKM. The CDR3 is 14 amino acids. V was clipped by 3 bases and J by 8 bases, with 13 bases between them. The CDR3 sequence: CASSFGQAPEKLFF. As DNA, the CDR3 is TGTGCCAGCAGTTTCGGGCAGGCCCCCGAAAAACTGTTTTTT.

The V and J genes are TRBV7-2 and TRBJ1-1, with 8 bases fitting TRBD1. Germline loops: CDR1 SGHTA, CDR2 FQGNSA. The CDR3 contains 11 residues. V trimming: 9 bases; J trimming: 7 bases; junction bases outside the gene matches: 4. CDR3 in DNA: TGTGCCAGTATACAGGGGGTTGAAGCTTTCTTT. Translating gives CASIQGVEAFF.

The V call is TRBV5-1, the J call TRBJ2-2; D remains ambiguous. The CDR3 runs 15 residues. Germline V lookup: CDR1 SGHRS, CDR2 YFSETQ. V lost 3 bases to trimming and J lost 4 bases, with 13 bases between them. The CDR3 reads CASSSSVTPTGELFF. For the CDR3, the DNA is TGCGCCAGCAGCTCATCTGTCACCCCCACCGGGGAGCTGTTTTTT.

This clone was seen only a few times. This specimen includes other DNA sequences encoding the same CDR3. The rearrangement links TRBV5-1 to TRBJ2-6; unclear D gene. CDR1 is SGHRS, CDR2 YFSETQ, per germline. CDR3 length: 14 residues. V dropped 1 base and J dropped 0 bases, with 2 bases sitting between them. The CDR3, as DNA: TGCGCCAGCAGCTTGAGCTCTGGGGCCAACGTCCTGACTTTC. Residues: CASSLSSGANVLTF.

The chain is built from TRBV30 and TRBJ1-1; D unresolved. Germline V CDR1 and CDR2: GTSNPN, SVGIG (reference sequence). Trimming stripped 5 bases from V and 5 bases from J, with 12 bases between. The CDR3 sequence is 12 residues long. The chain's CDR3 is CAWGRFGTEAFF. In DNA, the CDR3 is TGTGCCTGGGGACGGTTCGGGACTGAAGCTTTCTTT.